This TCR beta chain was profiled in a study of blood T cell repertoires in COVID-19. Trimming at V came to 1 base and at J to 4 bases, leaving 1 base not matched to a gene. CDR3 length equals 14 residues. Looked up from germline, CDR1 is SGDLS and CDR2 is YYNGEE. Repertoires were generated with immunoSEQ multiplex PCR, while TCRdb's copy carries only in-frame clones and drops some. The profile shows about 330,000 clones, 70% to 90% of them singletons. The origin of this receptor is a young woman who had recovered from COVID-19. The specimen was PBMCs or T cells enriched from blood (not recorded which). This chain joins TRBV9 and TRBJ2-4, with 8 bases aligning to TRBD1. Here the CDR3 reads CASSVTGGKNIQYF. In DNA, the CDR3 is TGTGCCAGCAGCGTAACAGGGGGGAAAAACATTCAGTACTTC.